The present TCR beta chain was sequenced within a study of blood T cell repertoires in COVID-19. Looking at the study overall: Material from acute and convalescent COVID-19 was sourced from the United States, Italy and Spain. Sources were T cells, B-cell-depleted T cells, or PBMCs; the material itself was cDNA or gDNA.

Study processing details: Amplifying reference gene primers gave estimates of nucleated cell counts. This table comes from immunoSEQ multiplex PCR, and its TCRdb copy is limited to in-frame clones, with some not included. V and J calls and clone size are as listed in that table; D and trimming were resolved from the DNA. The sample includes around 150,000 clones, 80% to 90% seen only once; the top ten take under 13%. CDR3 size: 14 residues. Germline V gene sequence: CDR1 SGHRS, CDR2 YFSETQ. The V end lost 0 bases, the J end lost 6 bases, and 10 bases lay between the germline ends. Seattle cases were enrolled at active infection and followed longitudinally.

Sequenced: peripheral blood. The clonotype originates from a woman in her 70s with COVID-19, enrolled during active disease. The J gene is TRBJ2-1, the V gene TRBV5-1, with D unresolved. The CDR3 region has the DNA TGCGCCAGCAGCTTGGACCAGGTGGTCAATGAGCAGTTCTTC. This gives the protein CASSLDQVVNEQFF.